This T cell receptor beta chain comes out of a study of cytomegalovirus exposure and HLA in healthy donors. In the PCR, 60 Vbeta and 13 Jbeta primers were used. The method was immunoSEQ multiplex PCR; TCRdb's version includes in-frame clones alone and lacks a portion of them. The repertoire consists of about 72,000 clones, with approximately 70% occurring once and the leading ten covering approximately 21%. The CDR3 covers 15 residues. In germline, CDR1 is SSHAT, CDR2 FNYEAQ (reference sequence). Concerning this clone: One end of the junction varies from germline; a read error may be responsible.

This TCR was sampled from a man between 40 and 49 years old in good health and CMV-seropositive. The chain couples TRBV7-7 to TRBJ2-2, with D possibly being TRBD2 (5 bases). Sequenced: PBMCs. The CDR3 is CASSPRSGNTGELFF. The DNA for the CDR3 is TGTGCTAGCAGCCCCCGCAGCGGAAATACCGGGGAGCTGTTTTTT.